One sample yielded the 2 T cell receptor beta chains listed below, sequenced in a study of shared clonotypes between healthy human individuals. Assay: immunoSEQ multiplex PCR; the TCRdb copy retains only in-frame clones and omits some. The sample records a few hundred thousand clones, roughly three quarters being singletons. Sequencing was carried out using PBMCs. The receptors were gathered from a woman in her thirties or forties in good health. Some clones in this sample may be carry-over from other donors' samples.

This clone was picked up one time. The chain has TRBV19 and TRBJ1-5, with 8 bases identical to TRBD1. The CDR3 consists of 15 residues. Germline values: CDR1 LNHDA, CDR2 SQIVND (reference sequence). With V trimmed by 2 bases and J by 6 bases, 6 bases remained unmatched. The CDR3 reads CASSISGQATQPQHF. The DNA of the CDR3 is TGTGCCAGTAGTATATCGGGACAGGCCACTCAGCCCCAGCATTTT. Filled out from reference TRBV19 and TRBJ1-5, the complete variable domain reads DGGITQSPKYLFRKEGQNVTLSCEQNLNHDAMYWYRQDPGQGLRLIYYSQIVNDFQKGDIAEGYSVSREKKESFPLTVTSAQKNPTAFYLCASSISGQATQPQHFGDGTRLSIL.

J is TRBJ2-1 and V is TRBV7-3; D ambiguous. Germline CDR1 reads SGHTA; CDR2 reads FQGTGA. Deletions cut 0 bases from V and 8 bases from J, with 11 bases between. The CDR3 is 14 amino acids. DNA of the CDR3: TGTGCCAGCAGCTTAACGATGAGCTCCGATGAGCAGTTCTTC. This codes for CASSLTMSSDEQFF.